Given below is one TCR beta chain in context. The sample holds many counts of this clonotype. Its cognate antigen has yet to be identified. No much larger clone is present one base from it, and per-base qualities are unavailable. This sample is part of a study of T cells after yellow fever vaccination (dated 2019 in TCRdb). For the study in its entirety: The SMART-Seq v4 Ultra Low Input RNA kit was used to prepare libraries from fractions with low cell numbers. To follow T-cell clones before and after both primary and booster YFV17D yellow fever vaccination, bulk TCR alpha and beta repertoires underwent longitudinal sequencing. Blood was drawn at multiple timepoints before and after primary and secondary immunization, with bulk PBMC replicates and cell subsets isolated. Two healthy male donors, one aged 18 to 30 and one aged 30 to 40 years, were included in the cohort. The study at large found these results: A small share of clonotypes was detected in both CD4 and CD8 compartments, with the overlap likely arising from convergent recombination. After the booster, most of the clones that had expanded following primary vaccination were detected again (around 97% of CD4 and around 90% of CD8), which suggests that memory was broadly maintained. Compared with the primary T-cell response, the secondary T-cell response was faster but weaker, reaching its peak on day 5 rather than on day 15. Because only two donors were included in the study, the extent to which the findings can be generalized is limited. FACS-sorted repertoires could contain abundant contaminating clonotypes from the bulk population, so computational filtering was required.

TCRdb shows the sequencer as Illumina NovaSeq 6000. TCR cDNA was synthesized by 5'RACE template switching, through which a universal primer site and unique molecular identifiers were introduced. cDNA synthesis was primed from both the TCR alpha and TCR beta constant segments. Libraries were amplified in two PCR steps, with sample barcodes and sequencing adapters added in the second step. Sequencing of the libraries was done on either Illumina HiSeq 2500 (2x100 bp) or NovaSeq (2x150 bp). On the authors' methods: MIGEC was used to demultiplex reads and collapse the reads into UMI consensus sequences, and MiXCR was used for V(D)J alignment. Vaccine-responding clonotypes were identified with edgeR using replicate PBMC samples, with FDR below 0.01 and a log2 fold change above 5 up to day 15 being required. CD4 or CD8 identity was assigned to each bulk clonotype according to whether the clonotype was present at higher abundance in the sequenced CD4 repertoire or the sequenced CD8 repertoire. The public reads were reanalyzed by TCRdb: fastp trimming at Q25, MiXCR alignment, in-frame beta chains only. For every CDR3 protein sequence, its rows merge into one entry that carries the most common genes and DNA. TCRdb, not the authors, supplied the V and J calls. The sample profile shows 250,000 to 400,000 distinct CDR3 sequences; around 4.3% of them were found once. Roughly 19% of the sample belongs to the ten largest clones.

The treatment or condition label for this specimen denotes: live attenuated yellow fever vaccine strain. Two biological replicates of bulk PBMCs were collected at each blood-draw timepoint. A standard Ficoll-Paque protocol was used to isolate PBMCs from peripheral blood. RNA was extracted with TriZol from bulk PBMCs, CD4 and CD8 fractions, and dextramer-positive and dextramer-negative fractions. From cysteine to phenylalanine, the CDR3 is 9 amino acids long. Kept here is only the CDR3 DNA, which spans 27 bases and is read in frame from base 1. CDR1 and CDR2, looked up from the germline V gene, are SQVTM and ANQGSEA. V loses 8 bases, J loses 14 bases, and the germline ends lie 10 bases apart.

Sequenced material: PBMCs, taken 15 days after the yellow fever booster vaccination. The V and J genes are TRBV29-1 and TRBJ1-6; the D gene cannot be resolved reliably. This TCR was sampled from a man between 18 and 29 years old who received the YFV17D yellow fever vaccine. CDR3 loop: CSRGLTLHF. The nucleotides read TGCAGCCGAGGGCTCACCCTCCACTTT. The CDR3, completed at both ends by the reference TRBV29-1 and TRBJ1-6 genes, gives the full variable domain SAVISQKPSRDICQRGTSLTIQCQVDSQVTMMFWYRQQPGQSLTLIATANQGSEATYESGFVIDKFPISRPNLTFSTLTVSNMSPEDSSIYLCSRGLTLHFGNGTRLTVT.